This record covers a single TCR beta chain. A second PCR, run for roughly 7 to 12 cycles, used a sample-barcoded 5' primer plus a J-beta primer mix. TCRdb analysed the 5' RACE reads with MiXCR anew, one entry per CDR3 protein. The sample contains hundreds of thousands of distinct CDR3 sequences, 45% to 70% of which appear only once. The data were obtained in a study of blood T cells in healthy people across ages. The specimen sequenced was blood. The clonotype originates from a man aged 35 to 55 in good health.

CDR3 protein: CASSFGVSHGTQYF. CDR3 bases: TGTGCCAGCAGCTTTGGGGTCAGCCACGGTACGCAGTATTTT. This chain uses TRBV7-2 with TRBJ2-3; D uncertain. Deletions cut 3 bases from V and 8 bases from J, with 15 bases between. Germline CDR1 is SGHTA and CDR2 is FQGNSA. The CDR3 length is 14 residues.